Presented here are 17 T cell receptor beta chains from one specimen sequenced in a study of spatial heterogeneity in lung cancer. TCRdb analysed the 5' RACE reads with MiXCR anew, one entry per CDR3 protein. The sample has about 82,000 distinct CDR3 sequences; around 12% are singletons. Time point given: sample taken at primary tumor resection. Unsorted whole RNA of tumor, nontumor lung or frozen PBMC was sequenced. The source was PBMCs, collected at surgery. The receptor set was obtained from a male donor with early-stage non-small cell lung cancer.

The genes are TRBV19 and TRBJ2-2; no firm D call. With 6 bases removed from V and 6 bases from J, the gap between germline ends came to 14 bases. This CDR3 is 14 amino acids long. The germline CDR1 and CDR2 sequences are LNHDA and SQIVND (reference sequence). Written as DNA, the CDR3 is TGTGCCAGTAGAGACCAGCGAACAGCCGGGGAGCTGTTTTTT. Its translation: CASRDQRTAGELFF.

This clonotype has at least ten counts. The gene calls are TRBV5-6 and TRBJ1-2; no clear D. The CDR3 sequence is 15 residues long. The V end lost 3 bases, the J end lost 1 base, and 13 bases lay between the germline ends. Germline V CDR1 and CDR2: SGHDT, YYEEEE. The CDR3 DNA follows: TGTGCCAGCAGCTCCCCGCGACGAAGTAACTATGGCTACACCTTC. This codes for CASSSPRRSNYGYTF. Supplemented by reference TRBV5-6 and TRBJ1-2, the full variable domain reads DAGVTQSPTHLIKTRGQQVTLRCSPKSGHDTVSWYQQALGQGPQFIFQYYEEEERQRGNFPDRFSGHQFPNYSSELNVNALLLGDSALYLCASSSPRRSNYGYTFGSGTRLTVV.

This clonotype occurred many times. The chain recombines TRBV19 with TRBJ2-5; 9 nucleotides line up with TRBD1. Germline CDR1 LNHDA, CDR2 SQIVND (reference sequence). The CDR3 is 17 residues long. Losses at the gene ends were 1 base for V and 2 bases for J; bases not matched to a gene: 8. Written as DNA, the CDR3 is TGTGCCAGTAGTATAGGAGGGACAGGGCCTTATCAAGAGACCCAGTACTTC. This codes for CASSIGGTGPYQETQYF.

This clonotype was detected only a few times. The V call is TRBV3-1, the J call TRBJ2-5; 9 positions match TRBD1. V gave up 3 bases and J gave up 6 bases; unmatched junction bases: 8. This CDR3 contains 15 residues. CDR1 is LGHDT, CDR2 YNNKEL, per germline (reference sequence). CDR3 amino acids: CASSQWDRAEKTQYF. The CDR3, as DNA: TGTGCCAGCAGCCAGTGGGACAGGGCGGAAAAGACCCAGTACTTC.

In its sample, this clonotype was seen a few times. The chain has TRBV5-5 and TRBJ1-6, with 11 bases lining up with TRBD1. J gave up 7 bases and V 4 bases, and 7 bases lay outside the gene matches. Germline lookup yields CDR1 SGHKS and CDR2 YYEKEE (reference sequence). The CDR3 extends over 16 amino acids. Written as DNA, the CDR3 is TGTGCCAGCAGCATCGCCGGGACAGGGGGAAATTCACCCCTCCACTTT. Translated, it gives CASSIAGTGGNSPLHF. Based on the CDR3 plus reference TRBV5-5 and TRBJ1-6, the full variable domain is DAGVTQSPTHLIKTRGQQVTLRCSPISGHKSVSWYQQVLGQGPQFIFQYYEKEERGRGNFPDRFSARQFPNYSSELNVNALLLGDSALYLCASSIAGTGGNSPLHFGNGTRLTVT.

This clonotype was counted only a few times. The chain joins TRBV29-1 to TRBJ1-1, with D unresolved. The germline V gene encodes CDR1 SQVTM and CDR2 ANQGSEA. The CDR3 extends over 14 amino acids. V lost 3 bases, J lost 3 bases, and 14 bases lay in between. CDR3 in amino acids: CSVELRARDTEAFF. In DNA form, the CDR3 reads TGCAGCGTTGAGCTGAGGGCGCGGGACACTGAAGCTTTCTTT.

This clonotype has at least ten counts. The chain has TRBV7-9 and TRBJ1-5, with D unclear. This CDR3 contains 12 residues. Trimming left V 5 bases short and J 5 bases short, with 7 bases between. CDR1 is SEHNR, CDR2 FQNEAQ, per germline (reference sequence). The CDR3 DNA follows: TGTGCCAGCAGCGAGAGGGATCAGCCCCAGCATTTT. Translation gives CASSERDQPQHF.

V gene TRBV7-2 combines with J gene TRBJ1-4; 8 bases fit TRBD1. The CDR3 contains 17 residues. With V trimmed by 3 bases and J by 4 bases, 10 bases remained unmatched. Germline lookup yields CDR1 SGHTA and CDR2 FQGNSA. CDR3 protein: CASSLGDRSRLNEKLFF. The CDR3 DNA reads as TGTGCCAGCAGCTTGGGGGACAGGAGCCGACTTAATGAAAAACTGTTTTTT. Full variable domain (rest looked up from reference TRBV7-2 and TRBJ1-4): GAGVSQSPSNKVTEKGKDVELRCDPISGHTALYWYRQSLGQGLEFLIYFQGNSAPDKSGLPSDRFSAERTGGSVSTLTIQRTQQEDSAVYLCASSLGDRSRLNEKLFFGSGTQLSVL.

Only a few counts were recorded for this clonotype. The chain links TRBV29-1 to TRBJ1-2; D is perhaps TRBD1 (6 bases). The CDR3 spans 12 residues. Trimming pared 2 bases from V and 3 bases from J, leaving 7 bases between. Germline lookup yields CDR1 SQVTM and CDR2 ANQGSEA. This CDR3 is CSVETGYYGYTF. CDR3 coding DNA: TGCAGCGTTGAAACAGGGTACTATGGCTACACCTTC.

This clonotype was counted a few times. This rearrangement joins TRBV4-2 to TRBJ2-7; D not resolved. This CDR3 is built from 14 residues. Germline V gene sequence: CDR1 LGHNA, CDR2 YNFKEQ. Trimming left V 0 bases short and J 6 bases short, with 12 bases between. CDR3 in DNA: TGTGCCAGCAGCCAAGAGGATGGGATCAGCGAGCAGTACTTC. It yields the protein CASSQEDGISEQYF.

The rearrangement links TRBV6-5 to TRBJ1-1; tentative D call: TRBD1 (5 bases). V lost 2 bases to trimming and J lost 0 bases, with 10 bases between them. Germline CDR1 is MNHEY and CDR2 is SVGAGI. CDR3 length equals 15 residues. For the CDR3, the DNA is TGTGCCAGCAGTTACACAGCAGGGTTGAACACTGAAGCTTTCTTT. It yields the protein CASSYTAGLNTEAFF.

This clonotype came up a few times. The chain uses TRBV29-1 and TRBJ2-4; 8 bases align to TRBD1. V was clipped by 5 bases and J by 5 bases; unmatched bases: 8. CDR3 length equals 14 residues. The V gene's germline CDR1 is SQVTM and CDR2 ANQGSEA. The CDR3 sequence is CSVSPPGQENIQYF. CDR3 in DNA: TGCAGCGTTTCTCCCCCGGGACAGGAAAACATTCAGTACTTC.

This clonotype has more than one count but fewer than ten. This chain connects TRBV5-1 to TRBJ2-2; the match to TRBD1 covers 10 bases. The junction had 10 bases not matched to a gene; V was cut back by 4 bases and J by 4 bases. CDR3 length: 17 amino acids. Germline V gene data show CDR1 as SGHRS and CDR2 as YFSETQ. Written as DNA, the CDR3 is TGCGCCAGCAGCCGAGATATGACAGGGGGCATCACCGGGGAGCTGTTTTTT. This codes for CASSRDMTGGITGELFF. The full variable domain, completed using reference TRBV5-1 and TRBJ2-2, is KAGVTQTPRYLIKTRGQQVTLSCSPISGHRSVSWYQQTPGQGLQFLFEYFSETQRNKGNFPGRFSGRQFSNSRSEMNVSTLELGDSALYLCASSRDMTGGITGELFFGEGSRLTVL.

This clonotype showed up just a few times. The J gene is TRBJ2-7, the V gene TRBV2; 8 nucleotides match TRBD1. V lost 6 bases to trimming and J lost 2 bases; unmatched junction nucleotides: 0. The germline V gene encodes CDR1 SNHLY and CDR2 FYNNEI. The CDR3 has 12 amino acids. DNA of the CDR3: TGTGCCAGCAGACAGGGGGCCTACGAGCAGTACTTC. Its protein product is CASRQGAYEQYF. The full variable domain, in which reference TRBV2 and TRBJ2-7 provide the parts outside the CDR3, is EPEVTQTPSHQVTQMGQEVILRCVPISNHLYFYWYRQILGQKVEFLVSFYNNEISEKSEIFDDQFSVERPDGSNFTLKIRSTKLEDSAMYFCASRQGAYEQYFGPGTRLTVT.

The CDR3 is CASGPVRGSSYNEQFF. CDR3 nucleotides: TGCGCCAGCGGCCCGGTCCGGGGGAGCTCCTACAATGAGCAGTTCTTC. The chain recombines TRBV5-1 with TRBJ2-1; a weak D match, TRBD2 (6 bases). The germline V gene encodes CDR1 SGHRS and CDR2 YFSETQ. This CDR3 contains 16 residues. The germline V and J ends were trimmed by 7 bases and 0 bases, with 17 bases remaining between them.

This clonotype was counted many times. The chain carries TRBV29-1 and TRBJ1-1; D is unclear. V lost 5 bases and J lost 1, with 11 bases in between. CDR3 length equals 13 residues. Per the germline V gene, CDR1 is SQVTM and CDR2 is ANQGSEA. The DNA for the CDR3 is TGCAGCGTTAATCCCGTTGGGAACACTGAAGCTTTCTTT. Protein sequence: CSVNPVGNTEAFF.

At least ten counts were recorded for this clonotype. V is TRBV5-1 and J is TRBJ2-3; D unresolved. Trimming left V 1 base short and J 2 bases short, with 8 bases between. The CDR3 totals 14 residues. The germline V gene has CDR1 SGHRS and CDR2 YFSETQ. Written as DNA, the CDR3 is TGCGCCAGCAGCTTGCCCCAAATCACAGATACGCAGTATTTT. Its translation: CASSLPQITDTQYF.